Listed here are 27 T cell receptor beta chains from one sample, sequenced in a study of cytomegalovirus exposure and HLA in healthy donors. Primers: 60 Vbeta forward and 13 Jbeta reverse. The assay was immunoSEQ multiplex PCR, and TCRdb's table has in-frame clones only and misses some. The profile covers approximately 75,000 clones, with 75% to 85% appearing a single time and 18% taken by the ten largest. The sequenced sample was PBMCs. The receptors derive from a man between 65 and 85 years old in good health and CMV-seropositive.

The chain combines TRBV29-1 with TRBJ2-1, with TRBD2 as a possible D gene (5 bases). In germline, CDR1 is SQVTM, CDR2 ANQGSEA. This CDR3 comprises 12 residues. Deletions cut 5 bases from V and 7 bases from J, with 12 bases between. The CDR3 region has the DNA TGCAGCGTTTCGAGGGTCGGAAATGAGCAGTTCTTC. Its protein product is CSVSRVGNEQFF.

This clone has just one count. The chain is built from TRBV19 and TRBJ2-7; no clear D. Germline assignment: CDR1 LNHDA and CDR2 SQIVND (reference sequence). The V end lost 4 bases, the J end lost 3 bases, and 16 bases lay between the germline ends. The CDR3 is 15 residues long. The CDR3 DNA reads as TGTGCCAGTAGTACAACTTCTTGGTACGTCTACGAGCAGTACTTC. Amino acids: CASSTTSWYVYEQYF.

This chain links TRBV5-5 with TRBJ2-3; 9 bases align to TRBD2. The germline V gene encodes CDR1 SGHKS and CDR2 YYEKEE (reference sequence). The CDR3 covers 16 residues. The J segment lost 6 bases and the V segment lost 1 base, leaving 9 bases of the junction unmatched. Here the CDR3 reads CASSLSSGIETDTQYF. CDR3 bases: TGTGCCAGCAGCTTGTCTAGCGGGATCGAAACGGATACGCAGTATTTT.

This clone showed up just once. The chain has TRBV7-9 and TRBJ1-2; possible D gene TRBD1, 5 bases. The CDR3 has 14 residues. CDR1 is SEHNR, CDR2 FQNEAQ, per germline (reference sequence). V shed 5 bases and J shed 2 bases, with 12 bases lying between them. Written as DNA, the CDR3 is TGTGCCAGCAGCCCCCTGGCAGGGAACTATGGCTACACCTTC. Residues: CASSPLAGNYGYTF.

This clone was observed once. The J gene is TRBJ1-4, the V gene TRBV13, with 7 bases that match TRBD1. The trim removed 5 bases at V and 6 bases at J, leaving 12 bases unmatched. Germline V CDR1 and CDR2: PRHDT, FYEKMQ (reference sequence). The CDR3 consists of 16 residues. The CDR3 here is CASSEGQPGRYEKLFF. The CDR3 region has the DNA TGTGCCAGCAGCGAGGGACAGCCCGGGCGCTATGAAAAACTGTTTTTT.

J is TRBJ2-3 and V is TRBV10-3, with 7 bases matching TRBD2. Germline V gene lookup returns CDR1 ENHRY and CDR2 SYGVKD. CDR3 length equals 15 residues. The J segment lost 2 bases and the V segment lost 6 bases, leaving 8 bases of the junction unmatched. The CDR3 loop is CAIRPRGTHTDTQYF. CDR3 sequence (DNA): TGTGCCATCAGGCCGCGGGGGACTCACACAGATACGCAGTATTTT.

The chain uses TRBV10-3 and TRBJ2-6; TRBD1 is a possible D gene (6 bases). V lost 0 bases and J lost 0, with 12 bases in between. The germline CDR1 and CDR2 sequences are ENHRY and SYGVKD. The CDR3 is 18 residues long. The CDR3 here is CAISESDRRSSGANVLTF. CDR3 DNA sequence: TGTGCCATCAGTGAGTCAGACAGGCGGAGCTCTGGGGCCAACGTCCTGACTTTC.

The chain carries TRBV7-6 and TRBJ2-7; D is undetermined. Germline CDR1 reads SGHVS; CDR2 reads FNYEAQ. V shed 3 bases and J shed 6 bases, with 12 bases lying between them. CDR3 length: 13 amino acids. CDR3 nucleotide sequence: TGTGCCAGCAGCTTTAGCCCACAACGCGAGCAGTACTTC. Residues: CASSFSPQREQYF.

In its sample, this clone was seen once. The J gene is TRBJ2-3, the V gene TRBV18, with 7 positions matching TRBD2. Germline CDR1 is KGHSH and CDR2 is LQKENI. V gave up 4 bases and J gave up 2 bases; unmatched junction bases: 6. The CDR3 has 15 amino acids. This CDR3 reads CASSRQGLFTDTQYF. Here the CDR3 DNA reads TGTGCCAGCTCACGTCAGGGACTATTCACAGATACGCAGTATTTT.

This chain links TRBV2 with TRBJ1-5, with 7 nucleotides matching TRBD1. Germline-derived CDR1 and CDR2 are SNHLY and FYNNEI. J lost 3 bases, V lost 8 bases, and 10 bases had no gene match. The CDR3 consists of 15 residues. CDR3 in DNA: TGTGCCAGCGGGGGGACAGTCAATAACAATCAGCCCCAGCATTTT. Its translation is CASGGTVNNNQPQHF.

For the CDR3, the DNA is TGTGCCAGCAGCGTCACCTGGACTAGCGGGGAGCTGTTTTTT. It translates to CASSVTWTSGELFF. The chain is built from TRBV9 and TRBJ2-2, with TRBD2 matching 7 bases. This CDR3 is 14 amino acids long. Germline loops: CDR1 SGDLS, CDR2 YYNGEE. V lost 2 bases, J lost 7 bases, and 5 bases stayed unmatched.

This clone has just a few counts. The rearrangement links TRBV6-5 to TRBJ2-1; perhaps TRBD1 as D (6 bases). V was trimmed by 2 bases and J by 2 bases, leaving 10 bases between them. The CDR3 contains 15 residues. Germline CDR1 MNHEY, CDR2 SVGAGI. CDR3 loop: CASSYAAGAYNEQFF. The CDR3 coding sequence is TGTGCCAGCAGTTACGCAGCAGGGGCCTACAATGAGCAGTTCTTC.

The chain combines TRBV18 with TRBJ2-7, with a tentative D call TRBD1 (5 bases). Trimming took off 6 bases at V and 3 bases at J, with 18 bases between the two ends. The germline V gene encodes CDR1 KGHSH and CDR2 LQKENI. This CDR3 has 15 residues. This CDR3 reads CASSPQGVGLYEQYF. In DNA form, the CDR3 reads TGTGCCAGCTCCCCTCAAGGTGTGGGGCTCTACGAGCAGTACTTC.

V gene TRBV2 combines with J gene TRBJ2-7; the match to TRBD2 covers 8 bases. There are 14 residues in the CDR3. The V gene's germline CDR1 is SNHLY and CDR2 FYNNEI. The junction had 8 bases not matched to a gene; V was cut back by 7 bases and J by 3 bases. The CDR3 sequence: CASTLWTSLYEQYF. The DNA for the CDR3 is TGTGCCAGCACTCTCTGGACTAGCCTCTACGAGCAGTACTTC.

The gene calls are TRBV7-9 and TRBJ2-1; 9 positions match TRBD1. This CDR3 spans 16 amino acids. CDR1 and CDR2 (germline): SEHNR, FQNEAQ (reference sequence). The V and J ends lost 6 bases and 5 bases, in that order; junction bases with no gene match: 11. CDR3 bases: TGTGCCAGCAGTTATCAGGGACAGGGTGGCCACAATGAGCAGTTCTTC. This encodes CASSYQGQGGHNEQFF.

The rearrangement joins TRBV19 to TRBJ1-1; TRBD1 might be the D (6 bases). V was cut by 8 bases and J by 5 bases, with 18 bases left in between. Germline V gene sequence: CDR1 LNHDA, CDR2 SQIVND (reference sequence). This CDR3 has 14 residues. The CDR3 loop is CASFPGVGKTEAFF. The CDR3 nucleotides are TGTGCCAGTTTCCCAGGGGTTGGTAAGACTGAAGCTTTCTTT.

This chain links TRBV11-2 with TRBJ2-1; 8 bases are shared with TRBD1. This CDR3 has 19 residues. CDR1 is SGHAT, CDR2 FQNNGV, per germline. Trimming cost V 7 bases and J 3 bases; bases outside gene matches: 20. CDR3 residues: CASTIQGQVLRTDYNEQFF. The DNA of the CDR3 is TGTGCCAGCACTATACAGGGACAGGTACTCAGGACGGACTACAATGAGCAGTTCTTC.

Concerning this clone: One junction end disagrees with the germline gene, perhaps due to a read error. This chain connects TRBV7-2 to TRBJ2-5; 12 nucleotides agree with TRBD2. Germline assignment: CDR1 SGHTA and CDR2 FQGNSA. This CDR3 has 13 residues. The CDR3 region is CASSPTSGGPLDF. The DNA for the CDR3 is TGTGCCAGCAGCCCGACTAGCGGGGGCCCCCTGGACTTC.

The J gene is TRBJ2-5, the V gene TRBV5-1; 12 bases match TRBD1. CDR3 length equals 15 residues. Germline trimming cut 4 bases from V and 5 bases from J; bases unmatched to any gene: 6. From germline, CDR1 is SGHRS and CDR2 YFSETQ. The chain's CDR3 is CASSPGTGGRETQYF. The CDR3 region has the DNA TGCGCCAGCAGCCCCGGGACAGGGGGCAGGGAGACCCAGTACTTC. The full variable domain, its missing parts supplied by reference TRBV5-1 and TRBJ2-5, is KAGVTQTPRYLIKTRGQQVTLSCSPISGHRSVSWYQQTPGQGLQFLFEYFSETQRNKGNFPGRFSGRQFSNSRSEMNVSTLELGDSALYLCASSPGTGGRETQYFGPGTRLLVL.

The chain recombines TRBV18 with TRBJ1-3, with 8 bases aligning to TRBD1. In germline, CDR1 is KGHSH, CDR2 LQKENI. Trimming removed 2 bases from V and 8 bases from J; junction bases left unmatched: 8. This CDR3 comprises 15 residues. The CDR3 nucleotides read TGTGCCAGCTCACCAGAGCCCGGACAGGGACACACCATATATTTT. This encodes CASSPEPGQGHTIYF.

This clone was detected only once. The chain carries TRBV2 and TRBJ2-5, with TRBD2 matching 7 bases. The junction had 10 bases not matched to a gene; V was cut back by 2 bases and J by 4 bases. The CDR3 contains 16 residues. Germline V gene sequence: CDR1 SNHLY, CDR2 FYNNEI. In DNA, the CDR3 is TGTGCCAGCAGTGAATGGAATTCGGGGGGAGGAGAGACCCAGTACTTC. This gives the protein CASSEWNSGGGETQYF. The variable domain in full, with the rest retrieved from reference TRBV2 and TRBJ2-5, is EPEVTQTPSHQVTQMGQEVILRCVPISNHLYFYWYRQILGQKVEFLVSFYNNEISEKSEIFDDQFSVERPDGSNFTLKIRSTKLEDSAMYFCASSEWNSGGGETQYFGPGTRLLVL.

The V and J genes are TRBV10-3 and TRBJ1-4, with TRBD1 as a possible D gene (5 bases). Per germline, CDR1 ENHRY and CDR2 SYGVKD. Deletions cut 2 bases from V and 2 bases from J, with 12 bases between. CDR3 size: 16 residues. CDR3 residues: CAISERGGSTNEKLFF. The CDR3 region has the DNA TGTGCCATCAGTGAGCGGGGGGGATCGACTAATGAAAAACTGTTTTTT.

This clone has only one observation. CDR3 DNA: TGTGCCAGCATCCCATCAACGGGGGGCCACTATGGCTACACCTTC. This codes for CASIPSTGGHYGYTF. The V and J genes are TRBV2 and TRBJ1-2; a possible D gene is TRBD1 (6 bases). Per the germline V gene, CDR1 is SNHLY and CDR2 is FYNNEI. This CDR3 region has 15 residues. The V end lost 7 bases, the J end lost 3 bases, and 18 bases lay between the germline ends.

The chain combines TRBV6-5 with TRBJ1-1; TRBD1 aligns across 10 bases. Germline V lookup: CDR1 MNHEY, CDR2 SVGAGI. The length of the CDR3 is 16 residues. V gave up 1 base and J gave up 3 bases; unmatched junction bases: 5. The CDR3: CASSYWAGTGDTEAFF. DNA of the CDR3: TGTGCCAGCAGTTACTGGGCCGGGACAGGGGACACTGAAGCTTTCTTT.

This clone was seen only once. The CDR3 protein is CASMTGSSGNTIYF. CDR3 nucleotide sequence: TGTGCCAGCATGACAGGGAGCTCTGGAAACACCATATATTTT. This chain joins TRBV6-5 and TRBJ1-3; 7 nucleotides agree with TRBD1. The junction had 3 bases not matched to a gene; V was cut back by 7 bases and J by 0 bases. The V gene's germline CDR1 is MNHEY and CDR2 SVGAGI. The CDR3 is made up of 14 amino acids.

The gene calls are TRBV9 and TRBJ2-3; TRBD2 is a possible D gene (5 bases). The germline V gene encodes CDR1 SGDLS and CDR2 YYNGEE. With 1 base removed from V and 0 bases from J, the gap between germline ends came to 6 bases. This CDR3 has 14 residues. The CDR3 nucleotides are TGTGCCAGCAGCGTACGGACTAGCACAGATACGCAGTATTTT. Protein sequence: CASSVRTSTDTQYF.

This sequence joins TRBV18 and TRBJ2-2; a weak D match, TRBD1 (5 bases). The CDR3 spans 15 residues. V was trimmed by 3 bases and J by 7 bases, leaving 15 bases between them. Looked up from germline, CDR1 is KGHSH and CDR2 is LQKENI. The CDR3 region has the DNA TGTGCCAGCTCACCGTTTACAGGTCGGAACGGGGAGCTGTTTTTT. Residues: CASSPFTGRNGELFF.